The 21 T cell receptor beta chains presented below share a single source sample, sequenced in a study of blood T cell repertoires in COVID-19. The assay was immunoSEQ multiplex PCR, and TCRdb's table has in-frame clones only and misses some. Found here are 60,000 to 80,000 clones, approximately 90% of them singletons; the top ten hold 0.58%. Sequencing was performed on peripheral blood. These receptors originate from a man aged 55 to 70 with acute or convalescent COVID-19.

The chain employs TRBV5-4 and TRBJ1-1, with D unresolved. V lost 4 bases and J 6 bases, leaving 16 bases between the germline ends. Germline V gene lookup returns CDR1 SGHNT and CDR2 YYREEE (reference sequence). This CDR3 has 14 amino acids. CDR3 sequence reads: CASSGLEGTSEAFF. Here the CDR3 DNA reads TGTGCCAGCAGCGGGCTTGAGGGTACCTCTGAAGCTTTCTTT.

J is TRBJ2-1 and V is TRBV10-3; maybe TRBD1 (6 bases). This CDR3 has 15 amino acids. Germline-derived CDR1 and CDR2 are ENHRY and SYGVKD. With 7 bases removed from V and 8 bases from J, the gap between germline ends came to 21 bases. CDR3 DNA sequence: TGTGCCATCAACTCTTATTCAGGGGCCAGCGATGAGCAGTTCTTC. Its translation: CAINSYSGASDEQFF.

V is TRBV5-1 and J is TRBJ1-4; 7 bases match TRBD1. With 4 bases clipped from V and 0 bases from J, the junction kept 0 bases outside the gene matches. CDR3 length: 14 amino acids. Germline V gene lookup returns CDR1 SGHRS and CDR2 YFSETQ. The DNA of the CDR3 is TGCGCCAGCAGCGGGACAGCAACTAATGAAAAACTGTTTTTT. As protein: CASSGTATNEKLFF.

J is TRBJ1-2 and V is TRBV10-2, with D tentatively TRBD1 (5 bases). Germline lookup yields CDR1 WSHSY and CDR2 SAAADI. V lost 6 bases, J lost 5 bases, and 10 bases lay in between. The CDR3 has 12 residues. The chain's CDR3 is CASRSDSYGYTF. DNA of the CDR3: TGCGCCAGCAGGTCCGACAGTTATGGCTACACCTTC.

The gene calls are TRBV18 and TRBJ1-1; D is unclear. Trimming shortened V by 6 bases and J by 8 bases, and 13 bases separated the two germline ends. The CDR3 is made up of 12 amino acids. The germline CDR1 and CDR2 sequences are KGHSH and LQKENI. The CDR3 region is CASSHGREEAFF. In DNA form, the CDR3 reads TGTGCCAGCTCTCACGGACGGGAGGAAGCTTTCTTT.

CDR3 protein: CASSSPGLSTSYEQYF. CDR3 in DNA: TGTGCCAGCAGCAGCCCGGGACTCTCAACCTCCTACGAGCAGTACTTC. V usage is TRBV5-6 and J usage is TRBJ2-7; weak D call: TRBD2 (6 bases). The CDR3 extends over 16 amino acids. Germline CDR1 and CDR2: SGHDT and YYEEEE. The V gene lost 4 bases and the J gene lost 0 bases, with 17 bases spanning the gap. Full variable domain (rest looked up from reference TRBV5-6 and TRBJ2-7): DAGVTQSPTHLIKTRGQQVTLRCSPKSGHDTVSWYQQALGQGPQFIFQYYEEEERQRGNFPDRFSGHQFPNYSSELNVNALLLGDSALYLCASSSPGLSTSYEQYFGPGTRLTVT.

The chain recombines TRBV7-3 with TRBJ1-6, with D unclear. Germline CDR1 and CDR2: SGHTA and FQGTGA. This CDR3 contains 15 residues. V gave up 0 bases and J gave up 5 bases, with 8 bases separating them. For the CDR3, the DNA is TGTGCCAGCAGCTTAACTGGAGGAGATAATTCACCCCTCCACTTT. This gives the protein CASSLTGGDNSPLHF.

CDR3 DNA: TGTGCCAGCTCACCTCTTCGCGGGGCCTACACTGAAGCTTTCTTT. This gives the protein CASSPLRGAYTEAFF. The rearrangement uses TRBV18 and TRBJ1-1, with D possibly being TRBD1 (5 bases). V lost 3 bases and J lost 3, with 14 bases in between. Germline CDR1 is KGHSH and CDR2 is LQKENI. The CDR3 length is 15 residues.

The chain combines TRBV11-3 with TRBJ2-7; TRBD1 aligns across 8 bases. This CDR3 comprises 15 residues. Germline CDR1 is SGHNT and CDR2 is YENEEA. J gave up 3 bases and V 0 bases, and 4 bases lay outside the gene matches. The CDR3 nucleotides are TGTGCCAGCAGCTTAGAGGCGGGACAGGTCTACGAGCAGTACTTC. Its protein is CASSLEAGQVYEQYF.

The V gene is TRBV27, the J gene TRBJ2-3, with 11 positions matching TRBD2. V shed 4 bases, J shed 5 bases, and the junction held 5 bases outside the gene matches. From germline, CDR1 is MNHEY and CDR2 SMNVEV (reference sequence). The CDR3 spans 15 residues. The CDR3 protein is CASSWVAGGVDTQYF. DNA of the CDR3: TGTGCCAGCAGTTGGGTAGCGGGAGGGGTAGATACGCAGTATTTT.

This chain links TRBV19 with TRBJ2-1; 9 bases map to TRBD2. Losses at the gene ends were 3 bases for V and 8 bases for J; bases not matched to a gene: 8. This CDR3 spans 15 amino acids. CDR1 LNHDA and CDR2 SQIVND come from the germline V gene (reference sequence). Written as DNA, the CDR3 is TGTGCCAGTAGTATTGCGGGAGGGCCTTTTTATGAGCAGTTCTTC. The encoded protein is CASSIAGGPFYEQFF.

J is TRBJ2-3 and V is TRBV20-1, with no clear D. The germline V gene has CDR1 DFQATT and CDR2 SNEGSKA (reference sequence). The CDR3 totals 11 residues. V was trimmed by 4 bases and J by 6 bases, leaving 8 bases between them. The CDR3 spells CSAIPADTQYF. CDR3 bases: TGCAGTGCTATCCCCGCGGATACGCAGTATTTT.

The V and J genes are TRBV10-1 and TRBJ2-7; weak D call: TRBD1 (6 bases). Trimming cost V 0 bases and J 5 bases, with 14 bases left between them. Looked up from germline, CDR1 is WNHNN and CDR2 is SYGVQD (reference sequence). The CDR3 has 15 residues. DNA of the CDR3: TGCGCCAGCAGTGAGTCGAGCGTACAGGGTAACGAGCAGTACTTC. Protein product: CASSESSVQGNEQYF.

The CDR3 loop reads CASSVPGTQRTDTQYF. CDR3 nucleotide sequence: TGTGCCAGTAGTGTACCCGGGACACAGCGCACAGATACGCAGTATTTT. The chain joins TRBV19 to TRBJ2-3, with TRBD1 as a possible D gene (6 bases). Germline-derived CDR1 and CDR2 are LNHDA and SQIVND (reference sequence). Between the trimmed V and J ends, which lost 5 bases and 1 base, there was a span of 16 bases. This CDR3 has 16 residues. The variable domain in full, completed from reference TRBV19 and TRBJ2-3, reads DGGITQSPKYLFRKEGQNVTLSCEQNLNHDAMYWYRQDPGQGLRLIYYSQIVNDFQKGDIAEGYSVSREKKESFPLTVTSAQKNPTAFYLCASSVPGTQRTDTQYFGPGTRLTVL.

The chain carries TRBV12-3 or TRBV12-4 and TRBJ1-5; D uncertain. V lost 7 bases and J lost 6, with 13 bases in between. This CDR3 is built from 13 residues. The CDR3 nucleotides are TGTGCCAGCACTCTAAGAGGCGGTCAGCCCCAGCATTTT. Amino acids: CASTLRGGQPQHF.

Worth noting for this clone: The identical CDR3 is also encoded by other nucleotide sequences in the sample. This sequence joins TRBV5-1 and TRBJ1-1; D not certain. Trimming shortened V by 0 bases and J by 3 bases, and 6 bases separated the two germline ends. This CDR3 is 13 amino acids long. The V gene's germline CDR1 is SGHRS and CDR2 YFSETQ. Here the CDR3 DNA reads TGCGCCAGCAGCTTGGAATCTTACACTGAAGCTTTCTTT. Translating gives CASSLESYTEAFF.

The J gene is TRBJ1-1, the V gene TRBV5-1, with unresolved D. Per the germline V gene, CDR1 is SGHRS and CDR2 is YFSETQ. Trimming stripped 0 bases from V and 1 base from J, with 10 bases between. The CDR3 loop spans 15 amino acids. CDR3 DNA sequence: TGCGCCAGCAGCTTGGTAGCCAGCCAGAACACTGAAGCTTTCTTT. Translating gives CASSLVASQNTEAFF.

The rearrangement links TRBV5-4 to TRBJ2-5; 7 bases map to TRBD1. CDR1 SGHNT and CDR2 YYREEE come from the germline V gene (reference sequence). Trimming at V came to 2 bases and at J to 2 bases, leaving 3 bases not matched to a gene. The CDR3 length is 14 residues. The CDR3 region has the DNA TGTGCCAGCAGCTTACAGGGGTTTCAAGAGACCCAGTACTTC. The encoded protein is CASSLQGFQETQYF. Supplemented by reference TRBV5-4 and TRBJ2-5, the full variable domain reads ETGVTQSPTHLIKTRGQQVTLRCSSQSGHNTVSWYQQALGQGPQFIFQYYREEENGRGNFPPRFSGLQFPNYSSELNVNALELDDSALYLCASSLQGFQETQYFGPGTRLLVL.

This chain links TRBV4-1 with TRBJ2-1, with 10 bases fitting TRBD1. Looked up from germline, CDR1 is MGHRA and CDR2 is YSYEKL. CDR3 size: 17 residues. V was pared by 2 bases and J by 5 bases, with 9 bases of the junction left unmatched. CDR3 nucleotide sequence: TGCGCCAGCAGCCAAAACTGGGGGACAGGGGCGAACAATGAGCAGTTCTTC. It yields the protein CASSQNWGTGANNEQFF.

In nucleotides, the CDR3 is TGTGCCAGCAGTTACCGCCGGGACAGTAACTATGGCTACACCTTC. Amino acids: CASSYRRDSNYGYTF. The gene calls are TRBV6-5 and TRBJ1-2; 7 bases map to TRBD1. The CDR3 spans 15 residues. The V segment lost 2 bases and the J segment 1 base; nucleotides outside the gene matches: 4. Germline CDR1 reads MNHEY; CDR2 reads SVGAGI.

The chain combines TRBV5-1 with TRBJ1-1; D is undetermined. This CDR3 contains 13 residues. The germline gives CDR1 SGHRS, CDR2 YFSETQ. V was cut by 4 bases and J by 7 bases, with 14 bases left in between. This chain's CDR3 is CASSRSGRDEAFF. DNA for the CDR3: TGCGCCAGCAGCCGATCAGGTCGAGATGAAGCTTTCTTT.